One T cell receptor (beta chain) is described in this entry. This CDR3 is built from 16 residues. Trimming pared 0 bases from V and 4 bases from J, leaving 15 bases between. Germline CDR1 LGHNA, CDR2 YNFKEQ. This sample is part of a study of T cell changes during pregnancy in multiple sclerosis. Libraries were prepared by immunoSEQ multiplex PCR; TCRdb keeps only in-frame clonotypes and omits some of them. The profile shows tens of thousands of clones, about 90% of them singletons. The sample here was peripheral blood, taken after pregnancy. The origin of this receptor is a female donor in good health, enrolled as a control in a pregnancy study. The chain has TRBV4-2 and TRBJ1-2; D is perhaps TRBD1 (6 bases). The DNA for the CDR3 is TGTGCCAGCAGCCAAGATTTGACAGGTGAACCCTATGGCTACACCTTC. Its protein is CASSQDLTGEPYGYTF.